This T cell receptor beta chain was found in a study of blood T cell repertoires in COVID-19 (TCRdb year 2020). In the study overall: Samples from collaborators originated in the United States, Italy and Spain and spanned both the acute and convalescent phases of COVID-19. A freely available public database, intended as a resource for researchers studying the immune response to SARS-CoV-2, is where the repertoires were released. Subjects who had been exposed to COVID-19, were actively infected with it, or had recovered from it provided the deeply sampled blood TCRbeta repertoires that made up the dataset. Samples were obtained from the ongoing ImmuneRACE study (first 160 participants) and from 950 to 1,500 subjects provided by 6 global collaborators. The material from the prospective study consisted of cDNA or gDNA derived from T cells, B-cell-depleted T cells, or PBMCs. A de-identified subject ID, COVID-19 status, age in years and sex were almost always included in the sample metadata. Where HLA class I and class II types were available, the types were taken from metadata supplied by the sample provider, not from assay-based typing.

Results and caveats for the whole study, not just this receptor: Clinical and demographic metadata were provided uncurated, with the amount varying by source and participant.

In regard to this clone: Which antigen it targets is not known. No base-level quality is on record; no much larger clone is a single base apart.

CDR1 and CDR2 are read off the germline V gene (reference sequence) as LGHDT and YNNKEL. V is pared back by 1 base and J by 0 bases, with 9 bases lying between the germline termini. From the cysteine up to the phenylalanine, the CDR3 has a length of 16 residues. Only the CDR3 DNA is retained, 48 bases long and in frame from the first base. In the prospective study, participants were about 18 to 95 years old, resided in 24 geographic areas of the United States, and were enrolled through a virtual design. In the prospective study, participants were assigned to cohorts based on the clinical history participants reported in a screening survey and a study questionnaire. Each participant in the prospective study had whole blood, serum and a nasopharyngeal or oropharyngeal swab collected by mobile phlebotomists. Participants in the prospective study had the option to provide additional blood draws and questionnaires over a roughly 2-month period. Blood samples from the prospective study were shipped frozen or at room temperature prior to DNA extraction.

TCRbeta CDR3 regions were amplified from genomic DNA by means of the immunoSEQ Assay, a bias-controlled multiplex PCR. The paper's data handling went like this. Nucleated cell counts per sample were estimated from amplification of reference gene primers within the assay. Sequence reads were collapsed and filtered to measure the absolute abundance of every unique TCRbeta CDR3 rearrangement. Productive Simpson clonality was computed per sample as the square root of Simpson's diversity index over productive rearrangements. TCRdb mirrors the immuneACCESS table, restricted to in-frame sequences. Some clones are absent from its copies; in checked studies, under half trace to an unresolved V gene, and the reason for the others is unknown. V, J and clone size are those of that table, while D and trimming were read from the DNA. In this sample the table shows some 270,000 clones, roughly 85% of which occur a single time. Of the sample, approximately 8.2% is held by the ten largest clones.

The TCR originated in a woman aged 45-59 years with acute COVID-19. Material for sequencing was PBMCs or T cells enriched from blood (not recorded which). Recombination connected TRBV3-1 (or the pseudogene TRBV3-2) to TRBJ1-4; too little of a D gene remains to name it. The CDR3 protein is CASSQGSGPTNEKLFF. DNA sequence: TGTGCCAGCAGCCAAGGCTCAGGCCCAACTAATGAAAAACTGTTTTTT.